Below are 25 T cell receptor beta chains sequenced from a single sample in a study of cytomegalovirus exposure and HLA in healthy donors. In the PCR, 60 Vbeta and 13 Jbeta primers were used. The method was immunoSEQ multiplex PCR; TCRdb's version includes in-frame clones alone and lacks a portion of them. The sample comprises 150,000 to 200,000 clones, roughly 74% of which are singletons, and around 1.9% rests with the top ten. The sequenced sample was PBMCs. The receptors stem from a woman between 25 and 40 years old in good health and CMV-seronegative.

CDR3 in amino acids: CASSLGTSGDNEQFF. The CDR3 coding sequence is TGCGCCAGCAGCTTGGGGACTAGCGGAGACAATGAGCAGTTCTTC. This rearrangement joins TRBV5-1 to TRBJ2-1; 10 bases align to TRBD2. Per germline, CDR1 SGHRS and CDR2 YFSETQ. J was trimmed by 5 bases and V by 0 bases; bases with no gene match: 2. This CDR3 contains 15 residues.

The genes are TRBV25-1 and TRBJ2-1; 7 bases agree with TRBD1. The germline V gene has CDR1 MGHDK and CDR2 SYGVNS. The CDR3 contains 16 residues. Trimming at V came to 1 base and at J to 4 bases, leaving 7 bases not matched to a gene. CDR3 bases: TGTGCCAGCAGTGAATCAGGTGGACAGGATTACAATGAGCAGTTCTTC. This translates into CASSESGGQDYNEQFF.

V gene TRBV19 combines with J gene TRBJ2-7; possibly TRBD1 for D (5 bases). With 6 bases removed from V and 7 bases from J, the gap between germline ends came to 16 bases. The germline V gene encodes CDR1 LNHDA and CDR2 SQIVND (reference sequence). The CDR3 extends over 13 amino acids. The CDR3 sequence: CASRQTPDSEQYF. CDR3 bases: TGTGCCAGTAGACAAACCCCCGACAGTGAGCAGTACTTC.

The J gene is TRBJ2-7, the V gene TRBV21-1; whether TRBD2, the table's D call, matches the DNA was not checked. TRBV21-1 is recorded as a pseudogene. The CDR3 has 19 amino acids. This CDR3 reads CASSKGARGSHRGEDEQYF. As DNA, the CDR3 is TGTGCCAGCAGCAAAGGGGCTCGGGGGAGTCATCGTGGTGAGGACGAGCAGTACTTC.

The V gene is TRBV19, the J gene TRBJ2-5, with a tentative D call TRBD2 (5 bases). The CDR3 contains 11 residues. V was pared by 8 bases and J by 5 bases, with 9 bases between. Germline values: CDR1 LNHDA, CDR2 SQIVND (reference sequence). CDR3 DNA: TGTGCCAGTGGAGGAGTGGAGACCCAGTACTTC. Protein sequence: CASGGVETQYF.

This clone was seen more than once but under ten times. The V and J genes are TRBV7-2 and TRBJ2-5; TRBD2 aligns across 7 bases. The better agreement between TRBJ2-7 and the DNA end casts doubt on the J call. The CDR3 is made up of 15 amino acids. Looked up from germline, CDR1 is SGHTA and CDR2 is FQGNSA. The CDR3 region has the DNA TGTGCCAGCAGCCCCGCAGTGGGAGCGGGGTACGAGCAGTACTTC. Translating it yields CASSPAVGAGYEQYF.

This clone has a handful of counts. This chain uses TRBV7-8 with TRBJ2-2, with TRBD2 matching over 10 bases. In germline, CDR1 is SGHVS, CDR2 FQNEAQ. Germline trimming cut 5 bases from V and 4 bases from J; bases unmatched to any gene: 7. The CDR3 is 16 residues long. The CDR3 nucleotides are TGTGCCAGCAGCATGCCGGGACTAGCGACCACCGGGGAGCTGTTTTTT. As protein: CASSMPGLATTGELFF.

The chain combines TRBV5-6 with TRBJ2-3, with 9 bases identical to TRBD2. The CDR3 contains 16 residues. The germline gives CDR1 SGHDT, CDR2 YYEEEE. V gave up 3 bases and J gave up 2 bases; unmatched junction bases: 7. For the CDR3, the DNA is TGTGCCAGCAGCTGGGGGCTAGCGGGGTACACAGATACGCAGTATTTT. It translates to CASSWGLAGYTDTQYF.

The rearrangement uses TRBV4-1 and TRBJ1-2; D remains unclear. Germline loops: CDR1 MGHRA, CDR2 YSYEKL. The V end was cut by 0 bases, the J end by 4 bases, with 15 bases between. The CDR3 consists of 16 residues. This CDR3 is CASSQETGSLSYGYTF. The DNA for the CDR3 is TGCGCCAGCAGCCAAGAGACGGGGTCCCTCTCCTATGGCTACACCTTC.

The chain employs TRBV6-1 and TRBJ2-7; a weak D match, TRBD2 (6 bases). The length of the CDR3 is 14 residues. The V and J ends lost 4 bases and 6 bases respectively, with 16 bases between them. Germline V CDR1 and CDR2: MNHNS, SASEGT. DNA of the CDR3: TGTGCCAGCAGTGCCTTTCTACTAGCAGGCGAGCAGTACTTC. As protein: CASSAFLLAGEQYF.

The rearrangement joins TRBV9 to TRBJ2-1, with 8 nucleotides matching TRBD2. CDR1 and CDR2 (germline): SGDLS, YYNGEE. The V gene end was trimmed by 5 bases and the J gene end by 5 bases; junction bases not matched to a gene: 9. There are 15 residues in the CDR3. The CDR3 DNA reads TGTGCCAGCAGACCAAGCGGGAGAAACAACAATGAGCAGTTCTTC. Amino acid sequence: CASRPSGRNNNEQFF. The full variable domain, with the rest looked up from reference TRBV9 and TRBJ2-1, is DSGVTQTPKHLITATGQRVTLRCSPRSGDLSVYWYQQSLDQGLQFLIQYYNGEERAKGNILERFSAQQFPDLHSELNLSSLELGDSALYFCASRPSGRNNNEQFFGPGTRLTVL.

This chain joins TRBV4-2 and TRBJ2-3, with D tentatively TRBD2 (6 bases). Germline CDR1 reads LGHNA; CDR2 reads YNFKEQ. The CDR3 sequence is 15 residues long. Trimming took 2 bases from V and 1 from J, leaving 10 bases between them. CDR3 nucleotides: TGTGCCAGCAGCCAAATTGGCGGGGGCACAGATACGCAGTATTTT. Translation: CASSQIGGGTDTQYF.

The chain joins TRBV9 to TRBJ1-6; 8 bases line up with TRBD1. Germline loops: CDR1 SGDLS, CDR2 YYNGEE. The CDR3 length is 15 residues. V shed 4 bases, J shed 10 bases, and the junction held 10 bases outside the gene matches. In DNA form, the CDR3 reads TGTGCCAGCAGCCGTCACGACAGGGGAGAATCACCCCTCCACTTT. Translation: CASSRHDRGESPLHF.

The chain employs TRBV5-1 and TRBJ2-1; 8 bases line up with TRBD2. With 2 bases clipped from V and 2 bases from J, the junction kept 6 bases outside the gene matches. Germline V CDR1 and CDR2: SGHRS, YFSETQ. The CDR3 consists of 16 residues. Here the CDR3 reads CASSLGLAGPYNEQFF. In nucleotides, the CDR3 is TGCGCCAGCAGCTTAGGCCTAGCGGGCCCCTACAATGAGCAGTTCTTC.

The rearrangement links TRBV11-2 to TRBJ1-2; TRBD1 agrees at 12 bases. Unmatched junction bases numbered 10, after V lost 4 bases and J lost 7 bases. In germline, CDR1 is SGHAT, CDR2 FQNNGV. This CDR3 is 16 amino acids long. This CDR3 reads CASSSYRGQGAVGYTF. The CDR3 nucleotides are TGTGCCAGCAGCTCATATAGGGGACAGGGGGCGGTTGGCTACACCTTC. Based on the CDR3 plus reference TRBV11-2 and TRBJ1-2, the full variable domain is EAGVAQSPRYKIIEKRQSVAFWCNPISGHATLYWYQQILGQGPKLLIQFQNNGVVDDSQLPKDRFSAERLKGVDSTLKIQPAKLEDSAVYLCASSSYRGQGAVGYTFGSGTRLTVV.

V is TRBV9 and J is TRBJ2-2, with 12 positions matching TRBD2. Germline CDR1 SGDLS, CDR2 YYNGEE. The CDR3 runs 17 residues. The V and J ends lost 0 bases and 1 base, in that order; junction bases with no gene match: 1. The CDR3 sequence is CASSVGLAGVNTGELFF. Here the CDR3 DNA reads TGTGCCAGCAGCGTAGGACTAGCGGGGGTGAACACCGGGGAGCTGTTTTTT. The full variable domain, with the rest looked up from reference TRBV9 and TRBJ2-2, is DSGVTQTPKHLITATGQRVTLRCSPRSGDLSVYWYQQSLDQGLQFLIQYYNGEERAKGNILERFSAQQFPDLHSELNLSSLELGDSALYFCASSVGLAGVNTGELFFGEGSRLTVL.

The V gene is TRBV5-6, the J gene TRBJ2-2, with D possibly being TRBD1 (5 bases). In germline, CDR1 is SGHDT, CDR2 YYEEEE. V gave up 0 bases and J gave up 5 bases, with 14 bases separating them. The CDR3 runs 16 residues. The CDR3 reads CASSLVPGIVTGELFF. CDR3 DNA sequence: TGTGCCAGCAGCTTGGTGCCAGGGATAGTTACCGGGGAGCTGTTTTTT.

This clone is a singleton in its sample. This chain connects TRBV6-5 to TRBJ1-5, with 9 bases identical to TRBD1. Germline V gene sequence: CDR1 MNHEY, CDR2 SVGAGI. V shed 4 bases and J 2 bases; nucleotides not matched to a gene: 3. This CDR3 spans 15 amino acids. CDR3 protein: CASSSTGGGNQPQHF. The CDR3 DNA reads TGTGCCAGCAGTTCAACAGGGGGCGGCAATCAGCCCCAGCATTTT.

V and J are TRBV7-2 and TRBJ1-1; D is perhaps TRBD1 (6 bases). Germline CDR1 SGHTA, CDR2 FQGNSA. Trimming cost V 3 bases and J 3 bases, with 14 bases left between them. CDR3 length: 15 residues. CDR3 protein: CASSFGGGGDTEAFF. CDR3 coding DNA: TGTGCCAGCAGCTTTGGGGGAGGGGGGGACACTGAAGCTTTCTTT.

This clone was observed a single time. The rearrangement uses TRBV2 and TRBJ1-6; the D gene is possibly TRBD1 (6 bases). This CDR3 region has 16 residues. V lost 5 bases, J lost 7 bases, and 18 bases lay in between. Germline lookup yields CDR1 SNHLY and CDR2 FYNNEI. CDR3 amino acids: CASSYNRAGNNSPLHF. CDR3 coding DNA: TGTGCCAGCAGTTATAACAGGGCCGGCAACAATTCACCCCTCCACTTT.

The V and J genes are TRBV2 and TRBJ1-5, with 8 bases identical to TRBD1. Germline values: CDR1 SNHLY, CDR2 FYNNEI. The V segment lost 6 bases and the J segment 0 bases; nucleotides outside the gene matches: 7. The CDR3 covers 16 residues. CDR3 sequence reads: CASSLFGTGSNQPQHF. CDR3 nucleotide sequence: TGTGCCAGCAGCCTATTCGGGACAGGTAGCAATCAGCCCCAGCATTTT.

The V call is TRBV7-6, the J call TRBJ2-3, with 7 bases matching TRBD2. The germline V gene has CDR1 SGHVS and CDR2 FNYEAQ. The CDR3 has 14 residues. V was clipped by 3 bases and J by 1 base; unmatched bases: 1. The CDR3 loop reads CASSFLAGTDTQYF. The CDR3 DNA sequence: TGTGCCAGCAGCTTCCTAGCGGGCACAGATACGCAGTATTTT.

DNA of the CDR3: TGCGCCAGCAGCTTTAACAGGGCGACTGAAGCTTTCTTT. Its protein product is CASSFNRATEAFF. This sequence joins TRBV5-1 and TRBJ1-1; tentatively, D is TRBD1 (6 bases). Between the trimmed V and J ends, which lost 2 bases and 5 bases, there was a span of 10 bases. This CDR3 comprises 13 residues. The germline gives CDR1 SGHRS, CDR2 YFSETQ.

This chain links TRBV11-2 with TRBJ2-1; D gene unclear. V lost 9 bases to trimming and J lost 10 bases, with 22 bases between them. Germline V gene lookup returns CDR1 SGHAT and CDR2 FQNNGV. CDR3 size: 14 residues. CDR3 sequence reads: CASAALTRPGEQFF. CDR3 DNA: TGTGCCAGTGCGGCCCTAACCCGCCCCGGCGAGCAGTTCTTC.

J is TRBJ1-5 and V is TRBV6-6; possibly TRBD1 for D (5 bases). Looked up from germline, CDR1 is MNHNY and CDR2 is SVGAGI (reference sequence). V lost 4 bases and J lost 6, with 13 bases in between. The CDR3 is 14 amino acids. The CDR3 DNA reads TGTGCCAGCAGTTCCGGCCAGGGCGGTCAGCCCCAGCATTTT. Amino acids: CASSSGQGGQPQHF.